A selection of T cell receptor beta chains follows, all from one sample in a study of radiation and T cells in renal cell carcinoma. Method: immunoSEQ multiplex PCR; TCRdb's copy keeps in-frame clones and lacks some. The table includes 75,000 to 95,000 clones, about 82% detected once. The source material was blood, sampled from a patient whose treatment included radiotherapy and nephrectomy. The receptors stem from a man aged 45-65 years with renal cell carcinoma. Both conserved end residues are part of each CDR3. D genes are given only for firm matches. Some rows have no size entry. The others give once, few or many, or a class for an expanded clone.

>.|TRBJ2-3|.|TRBV7-2
TGTGCCAGCAACCCTGTAACGGGCACAGATACGCAGTATTTT
CASNPVTGTDTQYF
>TRBD2|TRBJ2-1|.|TRBV5-1
TGCGCCAGCAGCGAAATAGCGGGAGGATGGAATGAGCAGTTCTTC
CASSEIAGGWNEQFF
>TRBD1|TRBJ2-2|.|TRBV11-2
TGTGCCAGCAGGGGACAGTTTTACACCGGGGAGCTGTTTTTT
CASRGQFYTGELFF
>.|TRBJ1-3|.|TRBV10-3
TGTGCCATCACCAACTCTGGAAACACCATATATTTT
CAITNSGNTIYF
>TRBD2|TRBJ2-1|.|TRBV7-2
TGTGCCAGCAGCTCCTCTAGCGGGCGTTACAATGAGCAGTTCTTC
CASSSSSGRYNEQFF
>.|TRBJ1-4|.|TRBV28
TGTGCCAGCAGTCCCCCACCCACTGAAAAACTGTTTTTT
CASSPPPTEKLFF
>TRBD2|TRBJ2-4|.|TRBV30
TGTGCCTGGAGTGGCAGGGAGGGGAAAAACATTCAGTACTTC
CAWSGREGKNIQYF
>.|TRBJ1-5|.|TRBV5-1
TGCGCCAGCAGCTTGGACGGAATTAGCAATCAGCCCCAGCATTTT
CASSLDGISNQPQHF
>.|TRBJ2-7|once|TRBV7-8
TGTGCCAGCAGCTATCGAGGGAGCTCCTACGAGCAGTACTTC
CASSYRGSSYEQYF
>.|TRBJ2-7|.|TRBV13
TGTGCCAGCAGCTTCGGACTCGAAACCTACGAGCAGTACTTC
CASSFGLETYEQYF
>.|TRBJ2-1|.|TRBV6-1
TGTGCCAGCAGTGAACGCGTGGTTTACAATGAGCAGTTCTTC
CASSERVVYNEQFF
>.|TRBJ1-4|.|TRBV2
TGTGCCAGCGCCCCCGCCGGTGGGATTTTTGAAAAACTGTTTTTT
CASAPAGGIFEKLFF
>.|TRBJ1-1|.|TRBV7-2
TGTGCCAGCAGCTTAAGTGTTTTGAACACTGAAGCTTTCTTT
CASSLSVLNTEAFF
>.|TRBJ1-3|.|TRBV6-5
TGTGCCAGCAGTTACTCGATGGGGGGCGCGGGAAACACCATATATTTT
CASSYSMGGAGNTIYF
>.|TRBJ1-5|.|TRBV30
TGTGCCTGGAGTGTTTTCGGGAGGGCCTATAGCAATCAGCCCCAGCATTTT
CAWSVFGRAYSNQPQHF
>.|TRBJ2-1|.|TRBV5-1
TGCGCCAGCAGCTTGGGGACAGTAGACAATGAGCAGTTCTTC
CASSLGTVDNEQFF
>.|TRBJ1-2|.|TRBV18
TGTGCCAGCTCACCCAGATCGGCCGGGGGAGATTCCTATGGCTACACCTTC
CASSPRSAGGDSYGYTF
>.|TRBJ1-2|.|TRBV5-1
TGCGCCAGCAGCGAGGACACTAACTATGGCTACACCTTC
CASSEDTNYGYTF
>.|TRBJ2-1|.|TRBV30
TGTGCCTGGACTCCGGGACTCAGCTCCTACAATGAGCAGTTCTTC
CAWTPGLSSYNEQFF
>.|TRBJ1-1|.|TRBV28
TGTGCCAGCAGGGTGGGACACCCCCTCGGTGAAGCTTTCTTT
CASRVGHPLGEAFF
>TRBD1|TRBJ1-1|.|TRBV2
TGTGCCAGCAGTGTGGACAGGGGGGGGAAAGCTTTCTTT
CASSVDRGGKAFF